The present T cell receptor beta chain was sequenced within a study of control samples from healthy donors and cancer patients. CDR1 and CDR2 (germline): MDHEN, SYDVKM. Trimming took 4 bases from V and 8 from J, leaving 11 bases between them. The CDR3 contains 13 residues. Data came from immunoSEQ multiplex PCR; TCRdb stores just in-frame clones and leaves some out. The repertoire holds 100,000 or so clones, with approximately 84% as singletons. The sequencing sample was made of blood. The chain combines TRBV28 with TRBJ1-4; D gene unclear. The receptor was derived from a woman between 50 and 59 years old in good health. The CDR3 reads CASSSDRREKLFF. The CDR3 DNA is TGTGCCAGCAGTTCCGACCGGAGAGAAAAACTGTTTTTT.